Listed here are 27 T cell receptor beta chains from one sample, sequenced in a study of blood T cell repertoires in COVID-19. Clones were read by immunoSEQ multiplex PCR, and TCRdb kept only the in-frame ones, dropping some. The data hold some 83,000 clones, with about four fifths observed a single time. Sequences were obtained from peripheral blood. The receptors here all came from an older man with acute or convalescent COVID-19.

V and J are TRBV2 and TRBJ2-2, with a weak D call TRBD2 (5 bases). From germline, CDR1 is SNHLY and CDR2 FYNNEI. V lost 5 bases, J lost 9 bases, and 13 bases lay in between. The CDR3 consists of 13 residues. CDR3 in amino acids: CASSPGPGRELFF. In nucleotides, the CDR3 is TGTGCCAGCAGTCCGGGTCCGGGGAGGGAGCTGTTTTTT.

The chain uses TRBV6-5 and TRBJ1-5, with TRBD1 matching 7 bases. The CDR3 extends over 12 amino acids. V gave up 6 bases and J gave up 6 bases; unmatched junction bases: 2. The germline V gene encodes CDR1 MNHEY and CDR2 SVGAGI. The CDR3 is CASRNRGQPQHF. CDR3 nucleotide sequence: TGTGCCAGCAGGAACAGGGGTCAGCCCCAGCATTTT.

This clone was picked up one time. This rearrangement joins TRBV3-1 (or the pseudogene TRBV3-2) to TRBJ2-7, with 16 bases identical to TRBD2. Trimming cost V 3 bases and J 1 base; bases outside gene matches: 12. Per the germline V gene, CDR1 is LGHDT and CDR2 is YNNKEL (reference sequence). This CDR3 is 20 amino acids long. The chain's CDR3 is CASSHSPGTSGRGPSYEQYF. CDR3 nucleotides: TGTGCCAGCAGCCACAGTCCCGGGACTAGCGGGAGGGGTCCTTCCTACGAGCAGTACTTC.

CDR3 sequence: CASSLLGAMNTEAFF. The CDR3 DNA reads TGTGCCAGCAGCTTATTGGGGGCAATGAACACTGAAGCTTTCTTT. The chain joins TRBV11-2 to TRBJ1-1; maybe TRBD1 (6 bases). Trimming left V 2 bases short and J 0 bases short, with 10 bases between. The CDR3 spans 15 residues. The V gene's germline CDR1 is SGHAT and CDR2 FQNNGV.

The rearrangement joins TRBV12-3 or TRBV12-4 to TRBJ2-3; the D is unclear. The V end was cut by 7 bases, the J end by 8 bases, with 7 bases between. This CDR3 has 10 amino acids. CDR3 coding DNA: TGTGCCAGCACTTCGGGTACGCAGTATTTT. This sequence encodes CASTSGTQYF.

The chain employs TRBV18 and TRBJ2-3, with TRBD1 matching over 10 bases. Germline V gene sequence: CDR1 KGHSH, CDR2 LQKENI. The CDR3 is 16 residues long. The junction had 7 bases not matched to a gene; V was cut back by 5 bases and J by 2 bases. CDR3 amino acids: CASSARDRGYTDTQYF. The CDR3 DNA is TGTGCCAGCTCAGCCCGGGACAGGGGATACACAGATACGCAGTATTTT.

The chain couples TRBV15 to TRBJ2-6; TRBD2 matches 7 bases. J was trimmed by 2 bases and V by 4 bases; bases with no gene match: 17. This CDR3 is 20 amino acids long. Germline CDR1 LNHNV, CDR2 YYDKDF (reference sequence). The CDR3 region has the DNA TGTGCCACCAGCACGCTCTTGGGGGAGGGATGGGGCCCTGGGGCCAACGTCCTGACTTTC. It codes for CATSTLLGEGWGPGANVLTF.

V is TRBV27 and J is TRBJ1-1; no definite D call. Germline V gene lookup returns CDR1 MNHEY and CDR2 SMNVEV (reference sequence). V lost 3 bases and J 1 base, leaving 6 bases between the germline ends. The CDR3 length is 13 residues. The CDR3 spells CASSFRENTEAFF. CDR3 in DNA: TGTGCCAGCAGTTTCCGGGAGAACACTGAAGCTTTCTTT.

This chain uses TRBV5-6 with TRBJ2-5, with TRBD2 matching over 8 bases. The CDR3 loop spans 16 amino acids. Germline CDR1 and CDR2: SGHDT and YYEEEE. V lost 4 bases to trimming and J lost 7 bases; unmatched junction nucleotides: 15. The CDR3 DNA follows: TGTGCCAGCAGCCACTCCCCGGGGGGGGCAGGTTGGACCCAGTACTTC. Amino acid sequence: CASSHSPGGAGWTQYF.

V gene TRBV7-3 combines with J gene TRBJ2-3, with D uncertain. In germline, CDR1 is SGHTA, CDR2 FQGTGA. The V gene lost 5 bases and the J gene lost 1 base, with 7 bases spanning the gap. This CDR3 has 13 residues. In DNA, the CDR3 is TGTGCCAGCAGCCCGCCGGGCACAGATACGCAGTATTTT. Encoded protein: CASSPPGTDTQYF.

Only a few counts were recorded for this clone. The CDR3 loop reads CASRTTGQGAYEQYF. Here the CDR3 DNA reads TGTGCCAGCAGGACAACGGGACAGGGGGCCTACGAGCAGTACTTC. The chain is built from TRBV28 and TRBJ2-7, with 11 bases aligning to TRBD1. Germline CDR1 reads MDHEN; CDR2 reads SYDVKM. CDR3 length: 15 residues. V shed 6 bases and J 2 bases; nucleotides not matched to a gene: 6.

This clone was observed a few times. This chain uses TRBV14 with TRBJ2-5; possible D gene TRBD1, 5 bases. V lost 1 base and J lost 5, with 14 bases in between. Per germline, CDR1 SGHDN and CDR2 FVKESK. This CDR3 comprises 15 residues. This chain's CDR3 is CASSQVGLKGETQYF. DNA of the CDR3: TGTGCCAGCAGCCAAGTAGGGCTAAAGGGGGAGACCCAGTACTTC.

The V gene is TRBV9, the J gene TRBJ2-2; TRBD1 matches at 7 bases. J was trimmed by 7 bases and V by 1 base; bases with no gene match: 4. Germline V gives CDR1 SGDLS, CDR2 YYNGEE. The CDR3 totals 14 residues. The CDR3 loop is CASSVNRGSGELFF. The DNA of the CDR3 is TGTGCCAGCAGCGTAAACAGGGGCAGCGGGGAGCTGTTTTTT.

The chain's CDR3 is CASSPQGNYGYTF. The CDR3 DNA reads as TGTGCCAGCAGCCCACAGGGAAACTATGGCTACACCTTC. The chain joins TRBV11-2 to TRBJ1-2, with a tentative D call TRBD1 (6 bases). The germline V gene has CDR1 SGHAT and CDR2 FQNNGV. V was trimmed by 5 bases and J by 2 bases, leaving 9 bases between them. The CDR3 has 13 residues.

The rearrangement uses TRBV9 and TRBJ1-2; 7 bases are a match to TRBD1. The V segment lost 0 bases and the J segment 8 bases; nucleotides outside the gene matches: 4. CDR1 SGDLS and CDR2 YYNGEE come from the germline V gene. The CDR3 has 13 amino acids. The chain's CDR3 is CASSVAARGGYTF. The CDR3, as DNA: TGTGCCAGCAGCGTAGCAGCCAGGGGGGGCTACACCTTC.

This chain links TRBV14 with TRBJ2-1; 10 bases map to TRBD2. The germline V gene has CDR1 SGHDN and CDR2 FVKESK. There are 13 residues in the CDR3. V lost 2 bases, J lost 15 bases, and 7 bases stayed unmatched. The CDR3, as DNA: TGTGCCAGCAGCCAATTACTAGCGGGGCCACTGTTCTTC. Its protein is CASSQLLAGPLFF.

This clone has a single count. The genes are TRBV7-2 and TRBJ2-5, with unresolved D. The CDR3 extends over 13 amino acids. In germline, CDR1 is SGHTA, CDR2 FQGNSA. Trimming removed 2 bases at V and 1 base at J, with 5 bases between. The CDR3 loop is CASSLTIQETQYF. For the CDR3, the DNA is TGTGCCAGCAGCTTAACTATCCAAGAGACCCAGTACTTC.

V and J are TRBV5-4 and TRBJ1-1; D is possibly TRBD1 (5 bases). The CDR3 runs to 14 residues. The V and J ends lost 4 bases and 1 base respectively, with 11 bases between them. The germline CDR1 and CDR2 sequences are SGHNT and YYREEE (reference sequence). Here the CDR3 DNA reads TGTGCCAGCAGCGGCGGGGGGACGAACACTGAAGCTTTCTTT. It is translated as CASSGGGTNTEAFF.

The chain couples TRBV7-2 to TRBJ2-1; D possibly corresponds to TRBD2 (5 bases). V lost 0 bases, J lost 6 bases, and 15 bases lay in between. Germline assignment: CDR1 SGHTA and CDR2 FQGNSA. The CDR3 length is 16 residues. CDR3 amino acids: CASSLAPLAKGNEQFF. The CDR3 coding sequence is TGTGCCAGCAGCTTAGCGCCCCTAGCAAAGGGCAATGAGCAGTTCTTC.

This chain's CDR3 is CASSPSGLTVNEQFF. CDR3 nucleotide sequence: TGCGCCAGCAGCCCCAGCGGACTCACGGTCAATGAGCAGTTCTTC. This rearrangement joins TRBV5-1 to TRBJ2-1; possible D gene TRBD2, 5 bases. Trimming stripped 4 bases from V and 6 bases from J, with 17 bases between. The CDR3 consists of 15 residues. Germline lookup yields CDR1 SGHRS and CDR2 YFSETQ.

This clone appeared once. The chain has TRBV5-1 and TRBJ2-1, with 9 bases lining up with TRBD2. The germline V gene has CDR1 SGHRS and CDR2 YFSETQ. The CDR3 is made up of 16 amino acids. V shed 5 bases, J shed 4 bases, and the junction held 10 bases outside the gene matches. CDR3 amino acids: CASRLTPSGTYNEQFF. The CDR3 DNA reads TGCGCCAGCAGGCTCACTCCTAGCGGGACTTACAATGAGCAGTTCTTC.

This sequence joins TRBV28 and TRBJ2-5; 9 nucleotides align to TRBD1. The ends lost 3 bases at V and 5 bases at J; junction bases unmatched: 7. The CDR3 contains 15 residues. Germline V gives CDR1 MDHEN, CDR2 SYDVKM. This chain's CDR3 is CASSFVGQGTETQYF. CDR3 in DNA: TGTGCCAGCAGTTTTGTCGGACAGGGGACGGAGACCCAGTACTTC.

This chain connects TRBV28 to TRBJ1-2; tentatively, D is TRBD1 (5 bases). Germline loops: CDR1 MDHEN, CDR2 SYDVKM. The CDR3 spans 16 residues. V dropped 6 bases and J dropped 0 bases, with 17 bases sitting between them. The CDR3 reads CASSTAGVEANYGYTF. Written as DNA, the CDR3 is TGTGCCAGCAGCACGGCGGGGGTTGAAGCTAACTATGGCTACACCTTC.

This sequence joins TRBV7-2 and TRBJ2-7; maybe TRBD1 (6 bases). The CDR3 totals 13 residues. V lost 1 base, J lost 5 bases, and 9 bases lay in between. Germline assignment: CDR1 SGHTA and CDR2 FQGNSA. The CDR3 DNA sequence: TGTGCCAGCAGCTTAGTTGGGACAAACGAGCAGTACTTC. Translated: CASSLVGTNEQYF.

This chain links TRBV10-2 with TRBJ2-6; tentative D call: TRBD1 (6 bases). Germline CDR1 reads WSHSY; CDR2 reads SAAADI. Trimming took off 6 bases at V and 0 bases at J, with 9 bases between the two ends. The CDR3 consists of 15 residues. Here the CDR3 DNA reads TGCGCCAGCAGGCAGGGGTTCTCTGGGGCCAACGTCCTGACTTTC. Translation: CASRQGFSGANVLTF.

The rearrangement links TRBV7-6 to TRBJ2-1; 11 bases are a match to TRBD2. The germline V gene encodes CDR1 SGHVS and CDR2 FNYEAQ. The CDR3 has 16 residues. The junction had 5 bases not matched to a gene; V was cut back by 3 bases and J by 4 bases. This CDR3 is CASSFVAGGAYNEQFF. CDR3 DNA: TGTGCCAGCAGCTTCGTAGCGGGAGGGGCTTACAATGAGCAGTTCTTC.

This clone has a single count. The chain couples TRBV19 to TRBJ1-3; 7 bases line up with TRBD1. V shed 6 bases and J 0 bases; nucleotides not matched to a gene: 5. Looked up from germline, CDR1 is LNHDA and CDR2 is SQIVND (reference sequence). The CDR3 has 15 residues. The DNA for the CDR3 is TGTGCCAGTAGGCCACAGGGGAGCTCTGGAAACACCATATATTTT. Encoded protein: CASRPQGSSGNTIYF.